A single sample is the source of the 3 T cell receptor beta chains below, sequenced in a study of T cell responses to AZD1222 COVID-19 vaccine (dated by TCRdb to the early 2020s). This specimen's time point label, per the study, means: baseline before first vaccination. The library was generated by the immunoSEQ multiplex PCR assay. The immuneACCESS repertoire file appears here via TCRdb, limited to in-frame rearrangements. These files lack a portion of the clones; in checked studies, under half of the deficit traces to unresolved V genes, and the cause of the others is not known. This sample gives around 150,000 clones in total; 70% to 90% of them show up just once. Together, the top ten hold roughly 2% of the sample. The sample in question was peripheral blood, obtained on day 0 of AZD1222 vaccination. The origin of the receptors is an adult in good health.

The chain has TRBV7-9 and TRBJ2-2; 8 bases are shared with TRBD2. V lost 5 bases, J lost 4 bases, and 12 bases stayed unmatched. This CDR3 has 17 residues. CDR1 SEHNR and CDR2 FQNEAQ come from the germline V gene (reference sequence). The CDR3 is CASSHITTSASTGELFF. The CDR3 DNA is TGTGCCAGCAGCCATATTACGACTAGCGCGAGCACCGGGGAGCTGTTTTTT.

The chain has TRBV29-1 and TRBJ2-7, with TRBD1 identical over 11 bases. Germline V lookup: CDR1 SQVTM, CDR2 ANQGSEA. The CDR3 is 12 residues long. Unmatched junction bases numbered 2, after V lost 6 bases and J lost 4 bases. The CDR3 DNA follows: TGCAGCGTACGGGACAGGGGGTACGAGCAGTACTTC. Its protein product is CSVRDRGYEQYF.

The V gene is TRBV3-1 (or the pseudogene TRBV3-2), the J gene TRBJ2-3; D possibly matches TRBD1 or TRBD2 (5 bases each). Germline values: CDR1 LGHDT, CDR2 YNNKEL (reference sequence). CDR3 length: 15 residues. V was pared by 2 bases and J by 1 base, with 10 bases between. CDR3 nucleotide sequence: TGTGCCAGCAGCCAAAGGGGTAGCGGCACAGATACGCAGTATTTT. It is translated as CASSQRGSGTDTQYF.